Below, 32 T cell receptor beta chains from the same sample are listed, as sequenced in a study of PD-L1 blockade in urothelial cancer. Documented time point: peripheral blood 6 weeks after treatment start. Profiled with immunoSEQ multiplex PCR; TCRdb holds only in-frame clones, not every one. The data hold 72,000 or so clones, with about nine tenths observed a single time. The source material was PBMCs, sampled around atezolizumab (anti-PD-L1) treatment. The receptors were sampled from a man between 60 and 75 years old with urothelial cancer.

The J gene is TRBJ2-3, the V gene TRBV11-2; the D is unclear. V dropped 2 bases and J dropped 0 bases, with 6 bases sitting between them. The CDR3 is 14 amino acids. Germline V gene sequence: CDR1 SGHAT, CDR2 FQNNGV. The CDR3: CASSLRLSTDTQYF. As DNA, the CDR3 is TGTGCCAGCAGCTTACGGTTAAGCACAGATACGCAGTATTTT. Looking up the rest from reference TRBV11-2 and TRBJ2-3 gives the full variable domain: EAGVAQSPRYKIIEKRQSVAFWCNPISGHATLYWYQQILGQGPKLLIQFQNNGVVDDSQLPKDRFSAERLKGVDSTLKIQPAKLEDSAVYLCASSLRLSTDTQYFGPGTRLTVL.

The V call is TRBV2, the J call TRBJ2-5; the D gene is possibly TRBD1 (6 bases). Germline-derived CDR1 and CDR2 are SNHLY and FYNNEI. This CDR3 is built from 18 residues. V was clipped by 5 bases and J by 5 bases, with 27 bases between them. In DNA, the CDR3 is TGTGCCAGCAGTCCATTAGGTCGGGACACATATCGTACGGAGACCCAGTACTTC. Translation: CASSPLGRDTYRTETQYF. The full variable domain, in which reference TRBV2 and TRBJ2-5 provide the parts outside the CDR3, is EPEVTQTPSHQVTQMGQEVILRCVPISNHLYFYWYRQILGQKVEFLVSFYNNEISEKSEIFDDQFSVERPDGSNFTLKIRSTKLEDSAMYFCASSPLGRDTYRTETQYFGPGTRLLVL.

V usage is TRBV9 and J usage is TRBJ2-4; 8 bases agree with TRBD1. The CDR3 length is 19 residues. J was trimmed by 0 bases and V by 3 bases; bases with no gene match: 14. Germline V lookup: CDR1 SGDLS, CDR2 YYNGEE. The CDR3 is CASSARRTGPILAKNIQYF. The DNA of the CDR3 is TGTGCCAGCAGCGCCCGTAGGACAGGGCCTATCCTAGCCAAAAACATTCAGTACTTC. Using reference TRBV9 and TRBJ2-4 for the parts outside the CDR3, the full variable domain is DSGVTQTPKHLITATGQRVTLRCSPRSGDLSVYWYQQSLDQGLQFLIQYYNGEERAKGNILERFSAQQFPDLHSELNLSSLELGDSALYFCASSARRTGPILAKNIQYFGAGTRLSVL.

CDR3 sequence reads: CASTDLFGTGDAGELFF. The CDR3 DNA reads as TGTGCCAGCACCGATCTTTTTGGGACAGGGGATGCCGGGGAGCTGTTTTTT. The chain joins TRBV27 to TRBJ2-2; TRBD1 agrees at 10 bases. The V and J ends lost 7 bases and 6 bases, in that order; junction bases with no gene match: 14. The germline gives CDR1 MNHEY, CDR2 SMNVEV (reference sequence). This CDR3 has 17 amino acids.

The chain joins TRBV29-1 to TRBJ2-5; TRBD1 might be the D (6 bases). Germline values: CDR1 SQVTM, CDR2 ANQGSEA. This CDR3 has 11 amino acids. V was pared by 6 bases and J by 2 bases, with 7 bases between. The chain's CDR3 is CSVGTQETQYF. DNA of the CDR3: TGCAGCGTGGGGACACAAGAGACCCAGTACTTC.

The V call is TRBV7-9, the J call TRBJ2-7; D is unresolved. V was pared by 4 bases and J by 7 bases, with 8 bases between. The germline V gene has CDR1 SEHNR and CDR2 FQNEAQ (reference sequence). This CDR3 region has 11 residues. The CDR3 DNA is TGTGCCAGCAGCTCATCAGTGGAGCAGTACTTC. Its translation: CASSSSVEQYF.

The rearrangement uses TRBV7-9 and TRBJ1-5, with TRBD1 as a possible D gene (5 bases). This CDR3 is 19 amino acids long. The V end lost 3 bases, the J end lost 4 bases, and 25 bases lay between the germline ends. Germline V gene sequence: CDR1 SEHNR, CDR2 FQNEAQ (reference sequence). CDR3 residues: CASSFSGREGQRRNQPQHF. The CDR3 region has the DNA TGTGCCAGCAGCTTTAGCGGCCGGGAGGGGCAGCGAAGGAATCAGCCCCAGCATTTT.

This chain joins TRBV5-6 and TRBJ2-3, with no clear D. Trimming shortened V by 4 bases and J by 2 bases, and 14 bases separated the two germline ends. Germline assignment: CDR1 SGHDT and CDR2 YYEEEE. CDR3 length: 15 amino acids. In nucleotides, the CDR3 is TGTGCCAGCAGCGGAGTATCGGATGCCACAGATACGCAGTATTTT. Amino acid sequence: CASSGVSDATDTQYF. The whole variable domain, remainder taken from reference TRBV5-6 and TRBJ2-3, is DAGVTQSPTHLIKTRGQQVTLRCSPKSGHDTVSWYQQALGQGPQFIFQYYEEEERQRGNFPDRFSGHQFPNYSSELNVNALLLGDSALYLCASSGVSDATDTQYFGPGTRLTVL.

This clone was seen just once. This chain links TRBV7-3 with TRBJ1-6; D is undetermined. The CDR3 covers 14 residues. V shed 0 bases and J shed 7 bases, with 7 bases lying between them. Germline-derived CDR1 and CDR2 are SGHTA and FQGTGA. CDR3 loop: CASSLTGTNSPLHF. DNA of the CDR3: TGTGCCAGCAGCTTAACGGGCACGAATTCACCCCTCCACTTT.

V is TRBV18 and J is TRBJ2-3; possible D gene TRBD2, 5 bases. Per the germline V gene, CDR1 is KGHSH and CDR2 is LQKENI. The CDR3 extends over 16 amino acids. V lost 3 bases and J 6 bases, leaving 19 bases between the germline ends. This CDR3 reads CASSPTTIGVFDTQYF. Written as DNA, the CDR3 is TGTGCCAGCTCACCTACCACGATCGGGGTGTTTGATACGCAGTATTTT.

The CDR3 coding sequence is TGTGCCAGCAGCTTAACCCCGACAGTGTCTGGGGCCAACGTCCTGACTTTC. Translating it yields CASSLTPTVSGANVLTF. The rearrangement uses TRBV7-3 and TRBJ2-6; the D gene is possibly TRBD1 (5 bases). The CDR3 runs to 17 residues. Trimming cost V 0 bases and J 1 base, with 10 bases left between them. Germline V CDR1 and CDR2: SGHTA, FQGTGA.

The J gene is TRBJ1-3, the V gene TRBV5-4; D is unresolved. This CDR3 has 14 amino acids. Per germline, CDR1 SGHNT and CDR2 YYREEE (reference sequence). Trimming took 1 base from V and 6 from J, leaving 11 bases between them. CDR3 coding DNA: TGTGCCAGCAGCTTGAGTGTGGGAGAAAACACCATATATTTT. It is translated as CASSLSVGENTIYF. Together with reference TRBV5-4 and TRBJ1-3, the CDR3 gives the full variable domain: ETGVTQSPTHLIKTRGQQVTLRCSSQSGHNTVSWYQQALGQGPQFIFQYYREEENGRGNFPPRFSGLQFPNYSSELNVNALELDDSALYLCASSLSVGENTIYFGEGSWLTVV.

The CDR3 is CASSEAGGGSYNEQFF. For the CDR3, the DNA is TGTGCCAGCAGTGAAGCGGGGGGTGGATCCTACAATGAGCAGTTCTTC. The chain joins TRBV25-1 to TRBJ2-1; TRBD2 matches at 8 bases. This CDR3 comprises 16 residues. Unmatched junction bases numbered 4, after V lost 2 bases and J lost 1 base. In germline, CDR1 is MGHDK, CDR2 SYGVNS.

This clone showed up just a few times. The chain couples TRBV28 to TRBJ1-5; 9 bases are shared with TRBD1. V was pared by 5 bases and J by 7 bases, with 15 bases of the junction left unmatched. Germline V gives CDR1 MDHEN, CDR2 SYDVKM. The CDR3 length is 17 residues. As DNA, the CDR3 is TGTGCCAGCAGTACCTACCCCAGGACAGGGGCGGAGCAGCCCCAGCATTTT. This gives the protein CASSTYPRTGAEQPQHF.

This clone occurred once. The CDR3 here is CASSFGGSEQYF. Written as DNA, the CDR3 is TGTGCCAGCAGCTTCGGGGGGAGCGAGCAGTACTTC. The chain is built from TRBV5-6 and TRBJ2-7, with 7 bases aligning to TRBD2. The J segment lost 6 bases and the V segment lost 2 bases, leaving 2 bases of the junction unmatched. Germline lookup yields CDR1 SGHDT and CDR2 YYEEEE. The CDR3 sequence is 12 residues long. Variable domain in full (rest from reference TRBV5-6 and TRBJ2-7): DAGVTQSPTHLIKTRGQQVTLRCSPKSGHDTVSWYQQALGQGPQFIFQYYEEEERQRGNFPDRFSGHQFPNYSSELNVNALLLGDSALYLCASSFGGSEQYFGPGTRLTVT.

This chain links TRBV11-2 with TRBJ1-4; the D gene is possibly TRBD1 (5 bases). CDR1 SGHAT and CDR2 FQNNGV come from the germline V gene. With 0 bases removed from V and 5 bases from J, the gap between germline ends came to 13 bases. The CDR3 consists of 16 residues. In nucleotides, the CDR3 is TGTGCCAGCAGCTTAGAAGACAGCCGCCAGAATGAAAAACTGTTTTTT. It encodes CASSLEDSRQNEKLFF. The variable domain in full, with the rest retrieved from reference TRBV11-2 and TRBJ1-4, is EAGVAQSPRYKIIEKRQSVAFWCNPISGHATLYWYQQILGQGPKLLIQFQNNGVVDDSQLPKDRFSAERLKGVDSTLKIQPAKLEDSAVYLCASSLEDSRQNEKLFFGSGTQLSVL.

The chain combines TRBV7-2 with TRBJ2-3, with a tentative D call TRBD2 (6 bases). Deletions cut 0 bases from V and 5 bases from J, with 9 bases between. CDR3 length equals 14 residues. CDR1 is SGHTA, CDR2 FQGNSA, per germline. In nucleotides, the CDR3 is TGTGCCAGCAGCTTAGCGCTGGGACTAGATACGCAGTATTTT. It encodes CASSLALGLDTQYF. Filled out from reference TRBV7-2 and TRBJ2-3, the complete variable domain reads GAGVSQSPSNKVTEKGKDVELRCDPISGHTALYWYRQSLGQGLEFLIYFQGNSAPDKSGLPSDRFSAERTGGSVSTLTIQRTQQEDSAVYLCASSLALGLDTQYFGPGTRLTVL.

The chain is built from TRBV29-1 and TRBJ2-3; D uncertain. The germline V gene has CDR1 SQVTM and CDR2 ANQGSEA. The CDR3 spans 13 residues. V was cut by 2 bases and J by 2 bases, with 8 bases left in between. CDR3 DNA sequence: TGCAGCGTTGAATCGCAGGCCACAGATACGCAGTATTTT. Translated, it gives CSVESQATDTQYF.

The chain uses TRBV19 and TRBJ1-1; 7 nucleotides line up with TRBD1. V dropped 5 bases and J dropped 11; count of bases not matched to a gene: 17. CDR1 is LNHDA and CDR2 is SQIVND in the germline V gene (reference sequence). This CDR3 has 15 residues. The CDR3 loop reads CASSAGTAGKRVAFF. As DNA, the CDR3 is TGTGCCAGTAGTGCCGGGACAGCAGGAAAAAGGGTGGCTTTCTTT.

Only a few counts were recorded for this clone. J is TRBJ2-6 and V is TRBV2; 9 bases fit TRBD2. The CDR3 has 17 residues. J was trimmed by 0 bases and V by 8 bases; bases with no gene match: 8. The germline V gene has CDR1 SNHLY and CDR2 FYNNEI. The CDR3 DNA is TGTGCCAGCTGGTGGCTAGCGGGGAACTCTGGGGCCAACGTCCTGACTTTC. This encodes CASWWLAGNSGANVLTF.

The rearrangement uses TRBV12-5 and TRBJ2-7; 7 nucleotides align to TRBD2. Germline CDR1 and CDR2: LGHNT and FRNRAP. CDR3 length: 17 amino acids. Trimming removed 0 bases from V and 5 bases from J; junction bases left unmatched: 13. DNA of the CDR3: TGTGCTAGTGGTTTGGTACCGGGTCTATCCGCGGGGGACGAGCAGTACTTC. It codes for CASGLVPGLSAGDEQYF.

The rearrangement links TRBV2 to TRBJ1-2; maybe TRBD1 (5 bases). V lost 1 base and J lost 8, with 11 bases in between. The CDR3 contains 13 residues. CDR1 and CDR2 from the germline V gene are SNHLY and FYNNEI. The CDR3 here is CASSEVPGSGYTF. The CDR3 DNA reads TGTGCCAGCAGTGAAGTCCCAGGGTCCGGCTACACCTTC.

This clone was observed once. The genes are TRBV2 and TRBJ2-7, with D unresolved. Germline values: CDR1 SNHLY, CDR2 FYNNEI. This CDR3 spans 11 amino acids. Trimming shortened V by 6 bases and J by 2 bases, and 5 bases separated the two germline ends. CDR3 protein: CASRAAYEQYF. The DNA of the CDR3 is TGTGCCAGCAGAGCCGCCTACGAGCAGTACTTC. The full variable domain, its missing parts supplied by reference TRBV2 and TRBJ2-7, is EPEVTQTPSHQVTQMGQEVILRCVPISNHLYFYWYRQILGQKVEFLVSFYNNEISEKSEIFDDQFSVERPDGSNFTLKIRSTKLEDSAMYFCASRAAYEQYFGPGTRLTVT.

The gene calls are TRBV5-8 and TRBJ2-3; 10 bases are a match to TRBD2. Germline CDR1 and CDR2: SGHTS and YDEGEE. The CDR3 has 16 amino acids. V shed 8 bases and J 5 bases; nucleotides not matched to a gene: 14. Here the CDR3 reads CASGGWLAGVEDTQYF. The CDR3 DNA sequence: TGTGCCAGTGGAGGGTGGCTAGCGGGAGTCGAAGATACGCAGTATTTT.

J is TRBJ1-5 and V is TRBV30; D might be TRBD1 (5 bases). Trimming removed 0 bases from V and 4 bases from J, with 19 bases in between. The CDR3 has 17 amino acids. The V gene's germline CDR1 is GTSNPN and CDR2 SVGIG (reference sequence). CDR3 coding DNA: TGTGCCTGGAGTGTTTTCGGATCCCCTGGGGGGAATCAGCCCCAGCATTTT. Translation: CAWSVFGSPGGNQPQHF.

This chain links TRBV10-3 with TRBJ2-4; 13 nucleotides match TRBD2. This CDR3 has 15 amino acids. Germline V gives CDR1 ENHRY, CDR2 SYGVKD. Trimming cost V 0 bases and J 11 bases; bases outside gene matches: 4. This CDR3 reads CAISESLLAGGVQYF. The CDR3 nucleotides are TGTGCCATCAGTGAGTCTTTACTAGCGGGGGGGGTTCAGTACTTC.

On this clone: The same CDR3 can be traced to other DNA sequences in this sample. The chain employs TRBV7-8 and TRBJ2-7, with a possible D match to TRBD1 (5 bases). Trimming took 2 bases from V and 3 from J, leaving 11 bases between them. Germline V CDR1 and CDR2: SGHVS, FQNEAQ. The CDR3 runs to 14 residues. CDR3 sequence (DNA): TGTGCCAGCAGCTTAAAGGGGCTGGTCTACGAGCAGTACTTC. Protein product: CASSLKGLVYEQYF.

The gene calls are TRBV28 and TRBJ1-2; D possibly corresponds to TRBD1 (5 bases). Germline V gives CDR1 MDHEN, CDR2 SYDVKM. The V and J ends lost 6 bases and 2 bases respectively, with 16 bases between them. CDR3 size: 15 residues. The CDR3 reads CASSRASQGNYGYTF. In nucleotides, the CDR3 is TGTGCCAGCAGCCGAGCTTCGCAGGGCAACTATGGCTACACCTTC.

The chain combines TRBV5-4 with TRBJ2-3; TRBD2 agrees at 8 bases. Losses at the gene ends were 7 bases for V and 2 bases for J; bases not matched to a gene: 6. The CDR3 runs 14 residues. CDR1 is SGHNT and CDR2 is YYREEE in the germline V gene (reference sequence). This CDR3 reads CASSRREVTDTQYF. In DNA, the CDR3 is TGTGCCAGCTCGAGGCGGGAGGTCACAGATACGCAGTATTTT.

This CDR3 is CASRGWDRASYEQYF. The CDR3, as DNA: TGTGCCAGCAGGGGGTGGGACAGGGCCTCCTACGAGCAGTACTTC. The chain uses TRBV6-1 and TRBJ2-7, with TRBD1 matching over 9 bases. V lost 6 bases, J lost 0 bases, and 6 bases stayed unmatched. Germline V gene lookup returns CDR1 MNHNS and CDR2 SASEGT. The length of the CDR3 is 15 residues.

This rearrangement joins TRBV5-1 to TRBJ2-2; no clear D. This CDR3 is 15 amino acids long. Germline values: CDR1 SGHRS, CDR2 YFSETQ. Trimming removed 4 bases at V and 0 bases at J, with 10 bases between. CDR3 coding DNA: TGCGCCAGCAGCCCTTCGGGTCCGAACACCGGGGAGCTGTTTTTT. The encoded protein is CASSPSGPNTGELFF. The full variable domain, in which reference TRBV5-1 and TRBJ2-2 provide the parts outside the CDR3, is KAGVTQTPRYLIKTRGQQVTLSCSPISGHRSVSWYQQTPGQGLQFLFEYFSETQRNKGNFPGRFSGRQFSNSRSEMNVSTLELGDSALYLCASSPSGPNTGELFFGEGSRLTVL.

Only one count was recorded for this clone. The gene calls are TRBV29-1 and TRBJ1-5, with D tentatively TRBD1 (5 bases). Trimming stripped 2 bases from V and 6 bases from J, with 14 bases between. Looked up from germline, CDR1 is SQVTM and CDR2 is ANQGSEA. CDR3 length: 14 residues. The CDR3 nucleotides read TGCAGCGTTGAAACCAGGGAGGATCGTCAGCCCCAGCATTTT. It is translated as CSVETREDRQPQHF.